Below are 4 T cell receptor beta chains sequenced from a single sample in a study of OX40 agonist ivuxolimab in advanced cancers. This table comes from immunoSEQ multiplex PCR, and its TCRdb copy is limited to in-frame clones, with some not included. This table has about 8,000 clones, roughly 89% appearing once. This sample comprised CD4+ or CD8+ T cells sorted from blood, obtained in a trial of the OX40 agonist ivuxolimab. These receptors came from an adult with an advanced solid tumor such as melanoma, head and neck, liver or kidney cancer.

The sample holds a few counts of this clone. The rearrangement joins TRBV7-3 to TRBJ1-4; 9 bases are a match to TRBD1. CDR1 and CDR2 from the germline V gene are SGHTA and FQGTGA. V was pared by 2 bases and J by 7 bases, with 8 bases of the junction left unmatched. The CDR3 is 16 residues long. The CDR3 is CASSLELDRGGEKLFF. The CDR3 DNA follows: TGTGCCAGCAGCTTAGAATTGGACAGGGGAGGTGAAAAACTGTTTTTT. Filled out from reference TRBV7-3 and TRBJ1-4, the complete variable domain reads GAGVSQTPSNKVTEKGKYVELRCDPISGHTALYWYRQSLGQGPEFLIYFQGTGAADDSGLPNDRFFAVRPEGSVSTLKIQRTERGDSAVYLCASSLELDRGGEKLFFGSGTQLSVL.

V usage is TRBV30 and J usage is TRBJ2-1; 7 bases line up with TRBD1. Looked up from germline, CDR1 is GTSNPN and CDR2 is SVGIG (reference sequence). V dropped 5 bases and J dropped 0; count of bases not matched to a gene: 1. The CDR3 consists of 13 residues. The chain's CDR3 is CAWGTVSYNEQFF. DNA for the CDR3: TGTGCCTGGGGGACAGTCTCCTACAATGAGCAGTTCTTC.

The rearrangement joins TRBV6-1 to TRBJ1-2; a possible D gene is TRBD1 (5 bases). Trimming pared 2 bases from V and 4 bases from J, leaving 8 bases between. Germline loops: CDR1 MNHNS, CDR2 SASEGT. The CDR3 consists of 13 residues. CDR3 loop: CASSESTVYGYTF. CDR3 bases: TGTGCCAGCAGTGAATCGACAGTCTATGGCTACACCTTC.

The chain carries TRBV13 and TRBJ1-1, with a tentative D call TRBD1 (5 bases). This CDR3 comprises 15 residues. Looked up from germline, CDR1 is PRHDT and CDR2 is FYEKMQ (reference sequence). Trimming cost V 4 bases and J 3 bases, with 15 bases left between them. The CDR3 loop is CASSSQTRGDTEAFF. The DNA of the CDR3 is TGTGCCAGCAGCTCCCAAACGCGAGGGGACACTGAAGCTTTCTTT.